Described below is a single TCR beta chain sequence and its context. The antigen remains undetermined. This sample is part of a study of T cells after yellow fever vaccination. The study's findings and limits: Post-booster reappearance was seen for most primary-vaccination clones (roughly 96% CD4, roughly 91% CD8). Contaminating bulk clonotypes could be abundant in FACS-sorted repertoires. Weaker, the secondary response had a peak occurring faster, on day 5 versus 15.

This CDR3 has 14 residues. Germline V gene sequence: CDR1 MNHEY, CDR2 SVGAGI. Trimming took off 2 bases at V and 5 bases at J, with 13 bases between the two ends. TCR cDNA, made by 5'RACE template switching, carried an added universal primer site and UMIs. TCRdb passed the 5' RACE reads through MiXCR, listing each CDR3 protein once. The profile covers a few hundred thousand distinct CDR3 sequences, with 17% appearing a single time and around 15% taken by the ten largest. The sequence came from a man aged 18 to 30 who received the YFV17D yellow fever vaccine. The chain recombines TRBV6-5 with TRBJ2-7; D possibly uses TRBD1 or TRBD2 (5 bases each). Sequenced material: PBMCs, taken less than 6 days after the first yellow fever vaccination. CDR3 nucleotide sequence: TGTGCCAGCAGTTACCCCGGCAGGGACCACGAGCAGTACGTC. This codes for CASSYPGRDHEQYV.